The entry below describes one T cell receptor (beta chain). Its antigen is as yet unknown. Germline is not matched at one junction end, which may reflect a read error. This sample stems from a study of blood T cells in healthy people across ages. Together with a sample-barcoded 5' primer, a J-beta primer mix was included in a second PCR lasting roughly 6 to 12 cycles. All samples yielded 2.5 million or more CDR3-containing paired-end reads. Via MiXCR, TCRdb re-called the 5' RACE reads, giving one row per CDR3 protein. The repertoire holds 780,000 or so distinct CDR3 sequences, with roughly 25% as singletons. Healthy individuals of Caucasian origin from Russia, aged about 6 to 95, served as donors. Notes on the study in general: More naive CD4+ cells and higher diversity marked long-lived donors relative to aged donors.

This sample also belongs to another study, concerning T cells of mothers and their children. That source reports: Over 9 million TCR beta CDR3 reads were obtained from each mother, and a few million from each child.

Sequencing input: blood. The sequence was obtained from a boy younger than 18 in good health.

The CDR3 coding sequence is TGTGTCAGCAGCGTAGCCGCAGGGAGCAAAAACATTCAGTACTTC. Residues: CVSSVAAGSKNIQYF. The V and J genes are TRBV9 and TRBJ2-4; D tentatively fits TRBD1 or TRBD2 (5 bases each). This CDR3 contains 15 residues. Germline loops: CDR1 SGDLS, CDR2 YYNGEE.